The clone carrying this TCR beta chain was detected only a few times. No antigen is known for it. This entry is derived from a study of cytomegalovirus exposure and HLA in healthy donors. As for the study in general: An earlier analysis identified 120 million or so unique TCR beta sequences in 170 million or so T cells.

PCR used 60 Vbeta primers and 13 Jbeta primers. Original analysis: An analysis performed later counted about 80 million unique TCR beta chains (roughly 11 million of them shared). Clones were read by immunoSEQ multiplex PCR, and TCRdb kept only the in-frame ones, dropping some. The V and J calls and the clone size are those of that table, but D and trimming were determined from the DNA. The profile shows some 120,000 clones, about 8% of them singletons. Study observations and caveats: Within an earlier analysis, most TCR beta V segments proved productive either about 90% or about 30% of the time.

CDR1 is MNHEY, CDR2 SVGAGI, per germline. V lost 10 bases and J lost 4; bases outside the gene matches: 8. The CDR3 consists of 14 residues. This sequence joins TRBV6-5 and TRBJ2-1; 9 bases are a match to TRBD1. Specimen: PBMCs. The sequence came from a woman in her thirties or forties in good health and CMV-seropositive. CDR3 in DNA: TGTGCCACCCGTTCACAGGGGGCTTACAATGAGCAGTTCTTC. It translates to CATRSQGAYNEQFF.